This TCR beta chain appears in the sequencing data of a study of early T cells in non-severe SARS-CoV-2 infection. Attachment of unique molecular identifiers to individual cDNA molecules was performed. MiXCR, run by TCRdb on the 5' RACE reads, gives a single entry per CDR3 protein. The sample carries some 38,000 distinct CDR3 sequences, 3.5% to 5% recorded once. This clonotype is judged medium-sized. What it recognizes is unknown. The germline gives CDR1 DFQATT, CDR2 SNEGSKA (reference sequence). The ends were cut back, 7 bases at V and 12 bases at J, with 40 bases in the middle. The CDR3 covers 19 residues. Whole-study findings and limits: Missing private and CD4 specificities, VDJdb matching favored anti-spike CD8 responses.

The source is an adult who was a healthcare worker with PCR-confirmed SARS-CoV-2 infection or an uninfected control (not recorded which). Sequencing was carried out using whole blood. This chain uses TRBV20-1 with TRBJ2-1; tentatively, D is TRBD2 (5 bases). The CDR3 spells CSVLNPTIALGSSQRRQFF. The CDR3 bases are TGCAGTGTCCTAAATCCGACTATAGCCCTTGGATCAAGTCAAAGAAGGCAGTTCTTC.